The 20 T cell receptor beta chains reported below all come from one sample, sequenced in a study of blood T cells in healthy people across ages. Combining a sample-barcoded 5' primer with a J-beta primer mix, a second PCR ran for roughly 7 to 11 cycles. TCRdb independently ran MiXCR on the 5' RACE reads; one entry per CDR3 protein. The sample contains over 600,000 distinct CDR3 sequences, roughly 50% of which appear only once. The sequenced sample was blood. Source of these receptors: a man aged 40-49 years in good health.

The chain has TRBV2 and TRBJ1-2; 9 nucleotides agree with TRBD1. The CDR3 covers 15 residues. CDR1 and CDR2 (germline): SNHLY, FYNNEI. V gave up 4 bases and J gave up 7 bases; unmatched junction bases: 10. In DNA, the CDR3 is TGTGCCAGCAGTGTCATATTACAGGGGGCGCGTGGCTACACCTTC. It codes for CASSVILQGARGYTF.

The chain combines TRBV20-1 with TRBJ2-3; a weak D match, TRBD2 (6 bases). There are 15 residues in the CDR3. Germline V lookup: CDR1 DFQATT, CDR2 SNEGSKA (reference sequence). Trimming pared 2 bases from V and 6 bases from J, leaving 18 bases between. This CDR3 is CSARPPGVGPDTQYF. The CDR3, as DNA: TGCAGTGCTAGACCCCCGGGGGTTGGCCCCGATACGCAGTATTTT.

The chain carries TRBV6-4 and TRBJ2-7; tentatively, D is TRBD2 (6 bases). The CDR3 extends over 16 amino acids. Germline values: CDR1 MRHNA, CDR2 SNTAGT. Trimming shortened V by 4 bases and J by 1 base, and 17 bases separated the two germline ends. The CDR3, as DNA: TGTGCCAGCAGTGTGCCCCCCAGCGGGTGGTCCTACGAGCAGTACTTC. It encodes CASSVPPSGWSYEQYF.

This clonotype occurred a few times. This rearrangement joins TRBV28 to TRBJ2-2; D possibly uses TRBD1 or TRBD2 (5 bases each). V shed 5 bases and J shed 4 bases, with 14 bases lying between them. The germline V gene encodes CDR1 MDHEN and CDR2 SYDVKM. The CDR3 runs to 15 residues. CDR3 in DNA: TGTGCCAGCAGTCTTCTGAGGGGAACCACCGGGGAGCTGTTTTTT. Translating it yields CASSLLRGTTGELFF.

This clonotype has just one count. Compared with germline, one end of the junction differs, possibly owing to a read error. This chain links TRBV15 with TRBJ2-1, with 8 bases identical to TRBD1. CDR1 and CDR2 (germline): LNHNV, YYDKDF (reference sequence). The CDR3 is 14 amino acids. The CDR3, as DNA: TGTGCCACCAGCAGAGAAAGGACAGGGAATGAGCAGTTATTC. Translated, it gives CATSRERTGNEQLF.

Regarding this clonotype: At one end, the junction sequence differs from germline, possibly due to a read error. The CDR3 DNA is TGTGCCAGCAGCTTAACGGGAGGCTACAATGGGCAGTTCTTC. Translation: CASSLTGGYNGQFF. This chain uses TRBV7-3 with TRBJ2-1, with D perhaps TRBD2 (6 bases). Looked up from germline, CDR1 is SGHTA and CDR2 is FQGTGA. The CDR3 contains 14 residues.

The chain uses TRBV9 and TRBJ2-7, with TRBD1 matching over 7 bases. The tail of the sequence fits TRBJ2-5 better, so the J call may be wrong. This CDR3 region has 14 residues. Per the germline V gene, CDR1 is SGDLS and CDR2 is YYNGEE. CDR3 loop: CASSPQTGVETQYF. As DNA, the CDR3 is TGTGCCAGCAGCCCCCAAACAGGGGTCGAGACCCAGTACTTC.

The gene calls are TRBV20-1 and TRBJ2-7; TRBD1 might be the D (6 bases). The DNA matches TRBJ2-5 better at its end, which makes the J call doubtful. CDR3 length: 16 amino acids. CDR1 DFQATT and CDR2 SNEGSKA come from the germline V gene (reference sequence). The CDR3 spells CSAPKQGTLLKETQYF. CDR3 sequence (DNA): TGCAGTGCACCCAAACAGGGAACGTTGTTGAAAGAGACCCAGTACTTC.

The chain has TRBV9 and TRBJ2-4; 10 bases are a match to TRBD2. CDR1 is SGDLS and CDR2 is YYNGEE in the germline V gene. Germline trimming cut 4 bases from V and 7 bases from J; bases unmatched to any gene: 8. The CDR3 totals 15 residues. The CDR3 spells CASSPSGGARNIQYF. The CDR3 DNA follows: TGTGCCAGCAGCCCTAGCGGGGGTGCGAGGAACATTCAGTACTTC.

This clonotype was seen only once. The V gene is TRBV6-1, the J gene TRBJ2-4, with no clear D. Looked up from germline, CDR1 is MNHNS and CDR2 is SASEGT. The CDR3 covers 12 residues. The ends were cut back, 5 bases at V and 8 bases at J, with 10 bases in the middle. The DNA for the CDR3 is TGTGCCAGCAGTCCGGGTGGTGACATTCAGTACTTC. It encodes CASSPGGDIQYF.

The chain employs TRBV9 and TRBJ2-7; 12 nucleotides line up with TRBD2. The assigned J gene may be wrong: the sequence end matches TRBJ2-4 better. CDR1 is SGDLS and CDR2 is YYNGEE in the germline V gene. The CDR3 is made up of 16 amino acids. In DNA, the CDR3 is TGTGCCAGCAGCCCAGGACTAGCGGGGTTGGGGAACATTCAGTACTTC. Amino acid sequence: CASSPGLAGLGNIQYF.

The chain uses TRBV6-1 and TRBJ2-7, with 7 bases identical to TRBD1. This CDR3 region has 15 residues. The germline CDR1 and CDR2 sequences are MNHNS and SASEGT. J was trimmed by 5 bases and V by 4 bases; bases with no gene match: 11. The CDR3 loop reads CASSVLGQVFDEQYF. CDR3 DNA sequence: TGTGCCAGCAGTGTCCTAGGACAGGTTTTCGACGAGCAGTACTTC.

This clonotype has more than one count but fewer than ten. V gene TRBV29-1 combines with J gene TRBJ2-5; 14 bases fit TRBD2. Germline loops: CDR1 SQVTM, CDR2 ANQGSEA. This CDR3 comprises 13 residues. V was clipped by 6 bases and J by 5 bases; unmatched bases: 2. DNA for the CDR3: TGCAGCGTGAGGACTAGCGGGGGGGAGACCCAGTACTTC. Its protein is CSVRTSGGETQYF.

The chain uses TRBV5-1 and TRBJ2-2, with D possibly matching TRBD2 (5 bases). Trimming took off 1 base at V and 0 bases at J, with 10 bases between the two ends. This CDR3 comprises 16 residues. CDR1 and CDR2 from the germline V gene are SGHRS and YFSETQ. The CDR3 protein is CASSLMADSNTGELFF. In DNA, the CDR3 is TGCGCCAGCAGCTTGATGGCGGACTCGAACACCGGGGAGCTGTTTTTT.

J is TRBJ1-1 and V is TRBV5-1; no clear D. This CDR3 has 12 amino acids. The V and J ends lost 2 bases and 8 bases respectively, with 10 bases between them. Germline V lookup: CDR1 SGHRS, CDR2 YFSETQ. In nucleotides, the CDR3 is TGCGCCAGCAGCTTTGGGCCGGAGGAAGCTTTCTTT. Protein: CASSFGPEEAFF. Combining the CDR3 with reference TRBV5-1 and TRBJ1-1 gives the whole variable domain KAGVTQTPRYLIKTRGQQVTLSCSPISGHRSVSWYQQTPGQGLQFLFEYFSETQRNKGNFPGRFSGRQFSNSRSEMNVSTLELGDSALYLCASSFGPEEAFFGQGTRLTVV.

The chain uses TRBV27 and TRBJ1-1, with TRBD1 as a possible D gene (5 bases). Germline values: CDR1 MNHEY, CDR2 SMNVEV (reference sequence). The length of the CDR3 is 14 residues. V was pared by 6 bases and J by 6 bases, with 17 bases between. CDR3 coding DNA: TGTGCCAGCAGGGCCATAGGGACTATCTCTGAAGCTTTCTTT. Translation: CASRAIGTISEAFF.

The V and J genes are TRBV5-1 and TRBJ1-1; tentatively, D is TRBD1 (5 bases). This CDR3 contains 15 residues. Germline CDR1 SGHRS, CDR2 YFSETQ. Trimming pared 7 bases from V and 1 base from J, leaving 17 bases between. Here the CDR3 DNA reads TGCGCCAGCGGCTCAGAAAGCCAGGGGAACACTGAAGCTTTCTTT. Translation gives CASGSESQGNTEAFF.

The V gene is TRBV11-2, the J gene TRBJ2-5, with D possibly called TRBD1 or TRBD2 (6 bases each). The CDR3 contains 16 residues. CDR1 is SGHAT and CDR2 is FQNNGV in the germline V gene. Between the trimmed V and J ends, which lost 1 base and 6 bases, there was a span of 18 bases. CDR3 amino acids: CASSLGMARGVKTQYF. DNA for the CDR3: TGTGCCAGCAGCTTAGGGATGGCGAGGGGGGTAAAGACCCAGTACTTC.

This clonotype was seen only a few times. This chain uses TRBV27 with TRBJ2-7; no firm D call. Per the germline V gene, CDR1 is MNHEY and CDR2 is SMNVEV (reference sequence). V dropped 0 bases and J dropped 2 bases, with 11 bases sitting between them. CDR3 length: 15 residues. CDR3 DNA: TGTGCCAGCAGTTTATCCACGCCGGTGGCCTACGAGCAGTACTTC. Encoded protein: CASSLSTPVAYEQYF.

The rearrangement links TRBV20-1 to TRBJ1-2; TRBD1 agrees at 10 bases. There are 13 residues in the CDR3. J gave up 6 bases and V 5 bases, and 6 bases lay outside the gene matches. The germline V gene encodes CDR1 DFQATT and CDR2 SNEGSKA (reference sequence). The CDR3 nucleotides are TGCAGTGCTCCGATGACAGGGGGCCATGGCTACACCTTC. This codes for CSAPMTGGHGYTF.